One and the same sample provided the 30 T cell receptor beta chains below, sequenced in a study of OX40 agonist ivuxolimab in advanced cancers. Sequencing used immunoSEQ multiplex PCR; TCRdb keeps in-frame clones, though not all of them. This table has 35,000 to 50,000 clones, 65% to 85% appearing once. The sample consisted of CD4+ or CD8+ T cells sorted from blood, taken in a trial of the OX40 agonist ivuxolimab. These receptors came from an adult with an advanced solid tumor such as melanoma, head and neck, liver or kidney cancer.

As to this clone: A read error may account for a junction end that differs from germline. The V gene is TRBV2, the J gene TRBJ1-6, with D perhaps matching TRBD1 (6 bases). This CDR3 has 15 amino acids. Germline assignment: CDR1 SNHLY and CDR2 FYNNEI. CDR3 region: CASTEGGSNNSPLHF. In nucleotides, the CDR3 is TGTGCCAGCACTGAAGGGGGGTCGAATAATTCACCCCTCCACTTT.

The rearrangement joins TRBV27 to TRBJ2-1; 10 bases map to TRBD2. This CDR3 contains 17 residues. J lost 4 bases, V lost 0 bases, and 6 bases had no gene match. CDR1 is MNHEY and CDR2 is SMNVEV in the germline V gene (reference sequence). This CDR3 reads CASSLSASGGLYNEQFF. CDR3 nucleotide sequence: TGTGCCAGCAGTTTATCCGCTAGCGGGGGTCTATACAATGAGCAGTTCTTC.

The genes are TRBV30 and TRBJ1-4; D is perhaps TRBD1 (6 bases). Germline CDR1 and CDR2: GTSNPN and SVGIG (reference sequence). The CDR3 loop spans 13 amino acids. The V end was cut by 5 bases, the J end by 7 bases, with 14 bases between. The chain's CDR3 is CAWDQRGGEKLFF. The CDR3, as DNA: TGTGCCTGGGACCAGAGGGGGGGTGAAAAACTGTTTTTT.

The chain joins TRBV30 to TRBJ2-7; D is unclear. The CDR3 totals 10 residues. Germline CDR1 and CDR2: GTSNPN and SVGIG (reference sequence). Trimming removed 5 bases from V and 7 bases from J, with 9 bases in between. CDR3 sequence: CAWSEQEQYF. CDR3 sequence (DNA): TGTGCCTGGTCTGAGCAAGAGCAGTACTTC.

The chain is built from TRBV27 and TRBJ2-7; 7 bases fit TRBD1. Trimming took 2 bases from V and 3 from J; bases not matched to a gene: 4. The CDR3 length is 14 residues. CDR1 MNHEY and CDR2 SMNVEV come from the germline V gene (reference sequence). The CDR3 DNA reads TGTGCCAGCAGTTTAACAGGGGTTAGCTACGAGCAGTACTTC. This sequence encodes CASSLTGVSYEQYF.

The V and J genes are TRBV6-1 and TRBJ1-1, with 8 bases fitting TRBD1. CDR3 length: 14 residues. The V segment lost 4 bases and the J segment 5 bases; nucleotides outside the gene matches: 6. Germline V gene sequence: CDR1 MNHNS, CDR2 SASEGT. The CDR3 here is CASSVQGVGTEAFF. The DNA for the CDR3 is TGTGCCAGCAGTGTACAGGGGGTCGGGACTGAAGCTTTCTTT.

CDR3 loop: CASSFDRPYEQYF. In nucleotides, the CDR3 is TGTGCCAGCAGCTTCGACAGACCCTACGAGCAGTACTTC. V gene TRBV5-5 combines with J gene TRBJ2-7, with D perhaps TRBD1 (5 bases). CDR1 is SGHKS, CDR2 YYEKEE, per germline (reference sequence). Deletions cut 2 bases from V and 2 bases from J, with 8 bases between. The CDR3 is 13 amino acids.

The gene calls are TRBV6-6 and TRBJ1-5, with TRBD1 matching 8 bases. Germline values: CDR1 MNHNY, CDR2 SVGAGI (reference sequence). Trimming at V came to 10 bases and at J to 3 bases, leaving 8 bases not matched to a gene. The CDR3 is made up of 14 amino acids. The chain's CDR3 is CATRQGSVNQPQHF. Here the CDR3 DNA reads TGTGCCACACGACAGGGGTCGGTCAATCAGCCCCAGCATTTT.

The chain links TRBV4-2 to TRBJ2-3, with D maybe TRBD2 (6 bases). Germline CDR1 is LGHNA and CDR2 is YNFKEQ. This CDR3 has 15 amino acids. V lost 0 bases and J lost 4, with 11 bases in between. CDR3 nucleotides: TGTGCCAGCAGCCAAGATACGGGAGTCCCAGATACGCAGTATTTT. Translated, it gives CASSQDTGVPDTQYF.

V gene TRBV11-3 combines with J gene TRBJ1-6; perhaps TRBD1 as D (6 bases). The germline CDR1 and CDR2 sequences are SGHNT and YENEEA. Trimming removed 4 bases from V and 2 bases from J, with 12 bases in between. This CDR3 contains 16 residues. DNA for the CDR3: TGTGCCAGCAGCTCTCTCGGGACAACCTATAATTCACCCCTCCACTTT. As protein: CASSSLGTTYNSPLHF.

The chain links TRBV28 to TRBJ2-3, with 7 bases lining up with TRBD2. The CDR3 sequence is 14 residues long. The J segment lost 4 bases and the V segment lost 3 bases, leaving 4 bases of the junction unmatched. Germline V gives CDR1 MDHEN, CDR2 SYDVKM. The CDR3 is CASSFSGTPDTQYF. In nucleotides, the CDR3 is TGTGCCAGCAGTTTCAGCGGGACCCCAGATACGCAGTATTTT.

The chain links TRBV4-1 to TRBJ2-1, with 7 bases aligning to TRBD1. V trimming: 1 base; J trimming: 14 bases; junction bases outside the gene matches: 5. CDR1 MGHRA and CDR2 YSYEKL come from the germline V gene. The CDR3 spans 12 residues. CDR3 in amino acids: CASSQVGGFEFF. For the CDR3, the DNA is TGCGCCAGCAGCCAAGTAGGGGGCTTCGAGTTCTTC.

The chain carries TRBV5-1 and TRBJ2-2; D may be TRBD1 or TRBD2 (5 bases each). The CDR3 loop spans 15 amino acids. The ends were cut back, 4 bases at V and 0 bases at J, with 10 bases in the middle. Germline V gene lookup returns CDR1 SGHRS and CDR2 YFSETQ. In nucleotides, the CDR3 is TGCGCCAGCAGCACCGGGACCACGAACACCGGGGAGCTGTTTTTT. Translating gives CASSTGTTNTGELFF. Full variable domain (outside the CDR3, taken from reference TRBV5-1 and TRBJ2-2): KAGVTQTPRYLIKTRGQQVTLSCSPISGHRSVSWYQQTPGQGLQFLFEYFSETQRNKGNFPGRFSGRQFSNSRSEMNVSTLELGDSALYLCASSTGTTNTGELFFGEGSRLTVL.

The table lists this clone with a few counts. This chain uses TRBV27 with TRBJ2-7; 14 nucleotides agree with TRBD2. This CDR3 region has 17 residues. With 0 bases clipped from V and 5 bases from J, the junction kept 6 bases outside the gene matches. The germline gives CDR1 MNHEY, CDR2 SMNVEV (reference sequence). The CDR3 here is CASSLSPGLAGVNEQYF. CDR3 DNA sequence: TGTGCCAGCAGTTTATCCCCGGGACTAGCGGGAGTAAACGAGCAGTACTTC.

This clone rates as medium-sized. This chain joins TRBV5-1 and TRBJ1-1; D not resolved. The germline gives CDR1 SGHRS, CDR2 YFSETQ. The CDR3 has 16 amino acids. V was clipped by 2 bases and J by 2 bases, with 16 bases between them. CDR3 bases: TGCGCCAGCAGCTTAGTGGTTTTCTCCCATAACACTGAAGCTTTCTTT. This codes for CASSLVVFSHNTEAFF.

The gene calls are TRBV9 and TRBJ2-3; D is uncertain. Germline V gene lookup returns CDR1 SGDLS and CDR2 YYNGEE. V was shortened by 0 bases and J by 1 base, with 6 bases between the two germline ends. The CDR3 is 14 residues long. The CDR3 DNA reads as TGTGCCAGCAGCGTAGGGCCGCGCACAGATACGCAGTATTTT. Translation gives CASSVGPRTDTQYF.

The V and J genes are TRBV6-5 and TRBJ1-3, with D possibly being TRBD1 (5 bases). The V gene's germline CDR1 is MNHEY and CDR2 SVGAGI. The CDR3 runs to 15 residues. The V gene lost 4 bases and the J gene lost 0 bases, with 10 bases spanning the gap. The CDR3 protein is CASSSDRLSGNTIYF. The CDR3 DNA reads as TGTGCCAGCAGTTCCGACAGACTCTCTGGAAACACCATATATTTT.

The J gene is TRBJ1-2, the V gene TRBV19, with a weak D call TRBD1 (6 bases). CDR3 length: 14 amino acids. V was shortened by 6 bases and J by 5 bases, with 16 bases between the two germline ends. CDR1 LNHDA and CDR2 SQIVND come from the germline V gene (reference sequence). CDR3: CASRLQGQGYGYTF. In DNA form, the CDR3 reads TGTGCCAGTAGGCTACAGGGTCAAGGTTATGGCTACACCTTC.

The sample holds a few counts of this clone. The rearrangement uses TRBV10-3 and TRBJ1-2; no reliable D call. Germline lookup yields CDR1 ENHRY and CDR2 SYGVKD. The CDR3 extends over 13 amino acids. V lost 11 bases, J lost 0 bases, and 13 bases lay in between. The CDR3 sequence is CAVKTASNYGYTF. CDR3 DNA sequence: TGTGCCGTAAAGACGGCGTCTAACTATGGCTACACCTTC.

The chain employs TRBV4-1 and TRBJ2-1; D is ambiguous. The CDR3 is 19 residues long. The V end was cut by 0 bases, the J end by 0 bases, with 18 bases between. Per the germline V gene, CDR1 is MGHRA and CDR2 is YSYEKL. CDR3 sequence: CASSQDALQTPRSYNEQFF. DNA for the CDR3: TGCGCCAGCAGCCAAGATGCCCTACAAACACCCCGCTCCTACAATGAGCAGTTCTTC.

V and J are TRBV7-9 and TRBJ2-5; 8 nucleotides align to TRBD1. CDR3 size: 16 residues. Germline CDR1 and CDR2: SEHNR and FQNEAQ (reference sequence). Losses at the gene ends were 5 bases for V and 5 bases for J; bases not matched to a gene: 13. The CDR3 region has the DNA TGTGCCAGCAGCACCCCTCCAGGGGGCGCTTGGGAGACCCAGTACTTC. Its protein is CASSTPPGGAWETQYF.

The chain recombines TRBV7-2 with TRBJ1-1; weak D call: TRBD1 (5 bases). V was pared by 8 bases and J by 4 bases, with 17 bases between. Germline CDR1 and CDR2: SGHTA and FQGNSA. There are 14 residues in the CDR3. The CDR3 protein is CASLRQPGGTEAFF. CDR3 bases: TGTGCCAGCCTGCGACAGCCCGGAGGCACTGAAGCTTTCTTT.

The chain links TRBV28 to TRBJ2-3; 7 nucleotides match TRBD2. The CDR3 totals 13 residues. The V and J ends lost 2 bases and 5 bases, in that order; junction bases with no gene match: 1. Looked up from germline, CDR1 is MDHEN and CDR2 is SYDVKM. The DNA of the CDR3 is TGTGCCAGCAGTTTAGCGGGAGAAGATACGCAGTATTTT. Its protein is CASSLAGEDTQYF.

The CDR3 coding sequence is TGCGCCAGCAGCCAAGCCGGGACAGGGTATCCCTACGAGCAGTACTTC. It translates to CASSQAGTGYPYEQYF. The chain combines TRBV4-3 with TRBJ2-7; 9 bases agree with TRBD1. V lost 1 base, J lost 2 bases, and 6 bases stayed unmatched. There are 16 residues in the CDR3. Looked up from germline, CDR1 is LGHNA and CDR2 is YSLEER.

The chain couples TRBV9 to TRBJ2-7; D gene unclear. Looked up from germline, CDR1 is SGDLS and CDR2 is YYNGEE. V lost 0 bases to trimming and J lost 4 bases, with 14 bases between them. This CDR3 has 15 amino acids. CDR3 region: CASSVGVSVGYEQYF. CDR3 DNA: TGTGCCAGCAGCGTAGGGGTGTCCGTGGGGTACGAGCAGTACTTC.

J is TRBJ2-2 and V is TRBV9; D remains unclear. Trimming removed 3 bases at V and 3 bases at J, with 18 bases between. The CDR3 runs to 17 residues. Germline V gives CDR1 SGDLS, CDR2 YYNGEE. CDR3 coding DNA: TGTGCCAGCAGCGCCCCGACGAAGGAAGCAGACACCGGGGAGCTGTTTTTT. This encodes CASSAPTKEADTGELFF.

This chain joins TRBV6-5 and TRBJ2-3, with D uncertain. V shed 0 bases and J shed 2 bases, with 9 bases lying between them. Germline V gene lookup returns CDR1 MNHEY and CDR2 SVGAGI. This CDR3 is 15 amino acids long. Here the CDR3 DNA reads TGTGCCAGCAGTTACTCGAAGGTAATCACAGATACGCAGTATTTT. Its translation: CASSYSKVITDTQYF.

V and J are TRBV30 and TRBJ1-4, with TRBD1 as a possible D gene (5 bases). This CDR3 has 15 amino acids. Germline V CDR1 and CDR2: GTSNPN, SVGIG (reference sequence). V was clipped by 4 bases and J by 7 bases, with 19 bases between them. CDR3 sequence (DNA): TGTGCCTGGACACCCCCCGGGACTGTTACTGAAAAACTGTTTTTT. The encoded protein is CAWTPPGTVTEKLFF.

This chain uses TRBV9 with TRBJ2-7, with D perhaps matching TRBD1 (6 bases). Germline CDR1 and CDR2: SGDLS and YYNGEE. The CDR3 sequence is 17 residues long. V lost 2 bases and J 1 base, leaving 19 bases between the germline ends. The CDR3 protein is CASSVGLQGPKSYEQYF. For the CDR3, the DNA is TGTGCCAGCAGCGTCGGTCTACAGGGTCCGAAATCCTACGAGCAGTACTTC.

The DNA for the CDR3 is TGTGCCAGCAGATACCTCCGGGACAGGGGAACCGGGGAGCTGTTTTTT. It is translated as CASRYLRDRGTGELFF. The chain joins TRBV7-3 to TRBJ2-2, with 10 nucleotides matching TRBD1. This CDR3 is built from 16 residues. V dropped 6 bases and J dropped 5; count of bases not matched to a gene: 9. From germline, CDR1 is SGHTA and CDR2 FQGTGA.